This TCR beta chain was sequenced for a study of blood T cell repertoires in COVID-19. As for the study in general: Samples came from the United States, Italy and Spain, spanning acute and convalescent COVID-19. T cells, B-cell-depleted T cells, or PBMCs provided the cDNA or gDNA that served as material.

In the source study's methods: Estimation of nucleated cell counts was performed using reference gene primer amplification. Produced via immunoSEQ multiplex PCR; TCRdb's table is partial and in-frame only. That table supplies the V and J calls and clone size; D and trimming were determined from the DNA. Of over 95,000 clones in the sample, around nine tenths were seen once. A few counts support this clone. The receptor comes from a human donor with acute or convalescent COVID-19. The donor label of this sample is uncertain. Sequencing used peripheral blood.

The CDR3 coding sequence is TGTGCCATCAGTAGTCCCCAAGGGGTAGCGGGAGGGTACGAGCAGTACTTC. Amino acid sequence: CAISSPQGVAGGYEQYF. The chain combines TRBV10-3 with TRBJ2-7; TRBD2 matches at 11 bases. CDR1 and CDR2 from the germline V gene are ENHRY and SYGVKD. V lost 5 bases and J lost 4; bases outside the gene matches: 13. The CDR3 consists of 17 residues.